The clone carrying this TCR beta chain was counted a few times. Its antigen is currently unknown. This sample is part of a study of spatial heterogeneity in lung cancer. The study's findings and limits: Expanded tumor TCRs that were ubiquitous appeared in blood more at resection than follow-up.

The library protocol tagged each TCR cDNA with a unique molecular identifier. Each CDR3 protein is one row after TCRdb ran MiXCR on the 5' RACE reads. The table includes around 75,000 distinct CDR3 sequences, 10% to 15% detected once. This CDR3 is 13 amino acids long. Germline assignment: CDR1 MNHEY and CDR2 SMNVEV (reference sequence). V trimming: 6 bases; J trimming: 5 bases; junction bases outside the gene matches: 5. Time point of the sample: sample taken at primary tumor resection. Sequencing covered unsorted whole RNA taken from tumor, nontumor lung or frozen PBMC. Donation came from about 72 patients with untreated early-stage non-small cell lung cancer.

The TCR comes from a male donor with early-stage non-small cell lung cancer. The V and J genes are TRBV27 and TRBJ2-5; TRBD2 agrees at 8 bases. Sequences were derived from PBMCs, sampled at surgery. CDR3 residues: CASRQLAVETQYF. In DNA form, the CDR3 reads TGTGCCAGCAGGCAACTAGCGGTGGAGACCCAGTACTTC.